A single sample gave rise to the 28 T cell receptor beta chains below, sequenced in a study of blood T cell repertoires in COVID-19. Sequencing was performed with immunoSEQ multiplex PCR; in TCRdb, only in-frame clones are kept and a portion is missing. The profile covers under 150,000 clones, with 84% appearing a single time and 3% to 5% taken by the ten largest. The sample comprised peripheral blood. The receptor source for this set is a woman in her sixties with acute or convalescent COVID-19.

This clone was seen more than once but under ten times. The V and J genes are TRBV29-1 and TRBJ2-3; 7 positions match TRBD1. This CDR3 comprises 14 residues. The V gene's germline CDR1 is SQVTM and CDR2 ANQGSEA. Trimming took 5 bases from V and 1 from J; bases not matched to a gene: 6. As DNA, the CDR3 is TGCAGCGTTCATCTACAGGGGCGCACAGATACGCAGTATTTT. Amino acids: CSVHLQGRTDTQYF.

The chain uses TRBV12-5 and TRBJ2-1, with TRBD2 matching over 13 bases. CDR3 length: 16 residues. V gave up 5 bases and J gave up 2 bases; unmatched junction bases: 3. CDR1 is LGHNT, CDR2 FRNRAP, per germline. This chain's CDR3 is CASGKGTSGTYNEQFF. As DNA, the CDR3 is TGTGCTAGTGGTAAAGGGACTAGCGGGACCTACAATGAGCAGTTCTTC.

The V gene is TRBV7-2, the J gene TRBJ1-3; D is perhaps TRBD1 (5 bases). V lost 2 bases and J lost 0, with 11 bases in between. Germline CDR1 reads SGHTA; CDR2 reads FQGNSA. The CDR3 covers 16 residues. The CDR3 region is CASSLYTGYSGNTIYF. As DNA, the CDR3 is TGTGCCAGCAGCTTATATACAGGTTACTCTGGAAACACCATATATTTT.

This clone was detected once. The chain recombines TRBV2 with TRBJ2-2, with TRBD1 matching over 8 bases. Germline CDR1 SNHLY, CDR2 FYNNEI. V lost 3 bases and J lost 4; bases outside the gene matches: 4. The CDR3 runs 15 residues. The CDR3 DNA is TGTGCCAGCAGTGAGACAGGGGAACCCACCGGGGAGCTGTTTTTT. It codes for CASSETGEPTGELFF.

V and J are TRBV3-1 (or the pseudogene TRBV3-2) and TRBJ2-3; D unclear. Germline V CDR1 and CDR2: LGHDT, YNNKEL (reference sequence). Trimming shortened V by 3 bases and J by 6 bases, and 13 bases separated the two germline ends. This CDR3 is 14 amino acids long. CDR3 DNA: TGTGCCAGCAGCCATTACTGGGCCGCCGATACGCAGTATTTT. Its protein product is CASSHYWAADTQYF.

This sequence joins TRBV19 and TRBJ2-7; D not resolved. Germline CDR1 is LNHDA and CDR2 is SQIVND (reference sequence). Trimming cost V 3 bases and J 4 bases, with 10 bases left between them. The CDR3 totals 13 residues. CDR3 loop: CASSITERYEQYF. The CDR3 nucleotides read TGTGCCAGTAGTATCACGGAGAGGTACGAGCAGTACTTC.

The chain joins TRBV5-1 to TRBJ2-3, with TRBD2 identical over 16 bases. Germline V CDR1 and CDR2: SGHRS, YFSETQ. There are 18 residues in the CDR3. V lost 4 bases to trimming and J lost 1 base; unmatched junction nucleotides: 6. The CDR3 DNA is TGCGCCAGCAGCATCGGGACTAGCGGGAGGGCCGGCACAGATACGCAGTATTTT. Residues: CASSIGTSGRAGTDTQYF.

CDR3 region: CASSVERSTEAFF. DNA of the CDR3: TGTGCCAGCAGCGTAGAACGGAGTACTGAAGCTTTCTTT. The genes are TRBV9 and TRBJ1-1, with D unclear. Trimming took off 0 bases at V and 5 bases at J, with 8 bases between the two ends. The CDR3 is 13 amino acids. Germline V lookup: CDR1 SGDLS, CDR2 YYNGEE.

V and J are TRBV7-2 and TRBJ1-1, with 9 bases fitting TRBD1. V was clipped by 1 base and J by 1 base; unmatched bases: 4. The CDR3 length is 16 residues. From germline, CDR1 is SGHTA and CDR2 FQGNSA. The CDR3 DNA follows: TGTGCCAGCAGCTTAGTGACAGGGGGAAGGAACACTGAAGCTTTCTTT. Encoded protein: CASSLVTGGRNTEAFF.

The V and J genes are TRBV9 and TRBJ2-1; 10 bases fit TRBD2. V was clipped by 0 bases and J by 8 bases; unmatched bases: 8. This CDR3 is built from 16 residues. The V gene's germline CDR1 is SGDLS and CDR2 YYNGEE. CDR3 in DNA: TGTGCCAGCAGCGTAGAGGCTAGCGGGAGTAGTTATGAGCAGTTCTTC. It translates to CASSVEASGSSYEQFF.

V usage is TRBV6-5 and J usage is TRBJ1-5; a possible D gene is TRBD1 (6 bases). The CDR3 spans 14 residues. V was shortened by 6 bases and J by 0 bases, with 9 bases between the two germline ends. The V gene's germline CDR1 is MNHEY and CDR2 SVGAGI. The CDR3 sequence: CASRGGASNQPQHF. For the CDR3, the DNA is TGTGCCAGCAGGGGGGGGGCTAGCAATCAGCCCCAGCATTTT.

The chain recombines TRBV9 with TRBJ1-3; D remains unclear. The CDR3 spans 17 residues. In germline, CDR1 is SGDLS, CDR2 YYNGEE. V was trimmed by 0 bases and J by 0 bases, leaving 13 bases between them. The CDR3 nucleotides read TGTGCCAGCAGCGTAGAGTCGCCAGGCCACTCTGGAAACACCATATATTTT. It specifies CASSVESPGHSGNTIYF.

J is TRBJ2-7 and V is TRBV11-1; 7 bases are shared with TRBD1. The J segment lost 6 bases and the V segment lost 4 bases, leaving 3 bases of the junction unmatched. The germline V gene has CDR1 SGHAT and CDR2 FQDESV (reference sequence). The CDR3 has 12 residues. The DNA for the CDR3 is TGTGCCAGCAGCTACGACAGGGCCGAGCAGTACTTC. The encoded protein is CASSYDRAEQYF.

The V gene is TRBV30, the J gene TRBJ2-5, with TRBD2 matching 7 bases. CDR1 GTSNPN and CDR2 SVGIG come from the germline V gene (reference sequence). V dropped 0 bases and J dropped 4; count of bases not matched to a gene: 11. The CDR3 has 16 amino acids. The CDR3 protein is CAWSVYVGTTLETQYF. CDR3 in DNA: TGTGCCTGGAGTGTTTACGTCGGGACTACTTTAGAGACCCAGTACTTC.

This chain joins TRBV5-1 and TRBJ2-5, with D possibly TRBD2 on 5 matching bases. V was pared by 0 bases and J by 5 bases, with 14 bases between. Germline values: CDR1 SGHRS, CDR2 YFSETQ. There are 15 residues in the CDR3. The CDR3 bases are TGCGCCAGCAGCTTGGCCGGGCAGAGGGAGGAGACCCAGTACTTC. Translating it yields CASSLAGQREETQYF.

The chain is built from TRBV19 and TRBJ2-3; D is unresolved. Germline lookup yields CDR1 LNHDA and CDR2 SQIVND (reference sequence). The CDR3 covers 12 residues. Trimming stripped 7 bases from V and 2 bases from J, with 7 bases between. CDR3 sequence (DNA): TGTGCCAGTAAAGAGGTCACAGATACGCAGTATTTT. It yields the protein CASKEVTDTQYF.

This clone has only one observation. This chain uses TRBV24-1 with TRBJ1-4, with D perhaps matching TRBD1 (5 bases). CDR1 and CDR2 (germline): KGHDR, SFDVKD. There are 18 residues in the CDR3. V was trimmed by 1 base and J by 5 bases, leaving 19 bases between them. CDR3 sequence (DNA): TGTGCCACCAGTGATTTAGACGGTGAAAGACAGCTCAATGAAAAACTGTTTTTT. Its protein product is CATSDLDGERQLNEKLFF.

In this sample, this clone turned up once. This CDR3 reads CASRPDSNNSPLHF. In DNA form, the CDR3 reads TGTGCCAGCAGACCCGACAGCAATAATTCACCCCTCCACTTT. This rearrangement joins TRBV6-5 to TRBJ1-6; a weak D match, TRBD1 (5 bases). V lost 6 bases, J lost 5 bases, and 11 bases lay in between. The CDR3 covers 14 residues. Germline V gives CDR1 MNHEY, CDR2 SVGAGI.

The chain has TRBV7-6 and TRBJ1-4, with 12 bases identical to TRBD1. Trimming at V came to 4 bases and at J to 7 bases, leaving 10 bases not matched to a gene. Per the germline V gene, CDR1 is SGHVS and CDR2 is FNYEAQ. The CDR3 has 17 residues. The CDR3 DNA reads TGTGCCAGCAGCTACGGGACAGGGGGCTTCAACGGTGAAAAACTGTTTTTT. It codes for CASSYGTGGFNGEKLFF.

The chain uses TRBV27 and TRBJ2-7; 9 bases match TRBD2. Trimming cost V 7 bases and J 9 bases; bases outside gene matches: 7. CDR1 MNHEY and CDR2 SMNVEV come from the germline V gene (reference sequence). This CDR3 has 12 residues. The CDR3 protein is CASKRGDQGQYF. CDR3 in DNA: TGTGCCAGCAAGCGGGGGGACCAGGGGCAGTACTTC.

The chain is built from TRBV20-1 and TRBJ1-4; D might be TRBD1 (6 bases). CDR1 and CDR2 (germline): DFQATT, SNEGSKA (reference sequence). V was clipped by 6 bases and J by 2 bases, with 10 bases between them. The CDR3 totals 13 residues. This CDR3 reads CSASTGTNEKLFF. The CDR3 region has the DNA TGCAGTGCCAGTACAGGGACTAATGAAAAACTGTTTTTT.

This chain connects TRBV5-1 to TRBJ2-1; TRBD1 matches 10 bases. CDR3 length equals 14 residues. V was pared by 7 bases and J by 4 bases, with 5 bases of the junction left unmatched. Germline V gene data show CDR1 as SGHRS and CDR2 as YFSETQ. The chain's CDR3 is CASGPGQGYNEQFF. As DNA, the CDR3 is TGCGCCAGCGGACCGGGACAGGGGTACAATGAGCAGTTCTTC.

The rearrangement joins TRBV5-8 to TRBJ1-4; no clear D. CDR1 SGHTS and CDR2 YDEGEE come from the germline V gene. The germline V and J ends were trimmed by 2 bases and 4 bases, with 9 bases remaining between them. CDR3 length: 14 residues. For the CDR3, the DNA is TGTGCCAGCAGCTTCGGGAGTGATAATGAAAAACTGTTTTTT. Its protein is CASSFGSDNEKLFF.

The CDR3 sequence: CASSSSSYEQYF. The CDR3 coding sequence is TGTGCCAGCAGCTCGAGCTCCTACGAGCAGTACTTC. The gene calls are TRBV11-3 and TRBJ2-7, with D unclear. The CDR3 extends over 12 amino acids. CDR1 and CDR2 (germline): SGHNT, YENEEA. Trimming pared 4 bases from V and 0 bases from J, leaving 4 bases between.

This chain connects TRBV3-1 (or the pseudogene TRBV3-2) to TRBJ1-1; TRBD1 is a possible D gene (6 bases). V lost 2 bases and J 2 bases, leaving 18 bases between the germline ends. Germline CDR1 and CDR2: LGHDT and YNNKEL (reference sequence). CDR3 length: 17 residues. In nucleotides, the CDR3 is TGTGCCAGCAGCCAACCTACAGGGCGGGGGTTTAACACTGAAGCTTTCTTT. It specifies CASSQPTGRGFNTEAFF.

The J gene is TRBJ2-1, the V gene TRBV6-5; 11 nucleotides line up with TRBD2. CDR3 length: 15 amino acids. The trim removed 4 bases at V and 9 bases at J, leaving 8 bases unmatched. The germline V gene has CDR1 MNHEY and CDR2 SVGAGI. CDR3: CASSSTSGRGGEQFF. In nucleotides, the CDR3 is TGTGCCAGCAGTTCAACTAGCGGGAGAGGTGGTGAGCAGTTCTTC.

V and J are TRBV12-3 or TRBV12-4 and TRBJ2-7; TRBD1 is a possible D gene (6 bases). Trimming pared 8 bases from V and 0 bases from J, leaving 11 bases between. This CDR3 region has 13 residues. CDR3 nucleotides: TGTGCCAGCGGTCAGGGGAACTCCTACGAGCAGTACTTC. Protein product: CASGQGNSYEQYF.

The rearrangement joins TRBV5-4 to TRBJ1-1; perhaps TRBD1 as D (5 bases). The CDR3 is 17 residues long. Trimming shortened V by 0 bases and J by 0 bases, and 15 bases separated the two germline ends. Germline-derived CDR1 and CDR2 are SGHNT and YYREEE (reference sequence). The CDR3 loop reads CASSLGQLRGLNTEAFF. The CDR3 DNA sequence: TGTGCCAGCAGCTTGGGACAGCTTAGAGGCCTGAACACTGAAGCTTTCTTT.